The 19 T cell receptor beta chains given below trace back to one sample, sequenced in a study of blood T cell repertoires in COVID-19. Profiled with immunoSEQ multiplex PCR; TCRdb holds only in-frame clones, not every one. The sample lists more than 350,000 clones; approximately 90% were seen once. Sequencing was carried out using PBMCs or T cells enriched from blood (not recorded which). Receptors were obtained from a woman aged 45-59 years who had recovered from COVID-19.

This chain links TRBV19 with TRBJ1-2; D may be TRBD1 (6 bases). This CDR3 is built from 12 residues. Germline values: CDR1 LNHDA, CDR2 SQIVND (reference sequence). Deletions cut 5 bases from V and 7 bases from J, with 11 bases between. The CDR3 coding sequence is TGTGCCAGTAGTTTACAGGGTCTTGGCTACACCTTC. Its protein is CASSLQGLGYTF. The variable domain in full, with the rest retrieved from reference TRBV19 and TRBJ1-2, is DGGITQSPKYLFRKEGQNVTLSCEQNLNHDAMYWYRQDPGQGLRLIYYSQIVNDFQKGDIAEGYSVSREKKESFPLTVTSAQKNPTAFYLCASSLQGLGYTFGSGTRLTVV.

This chain connects TRBV5-6 to TRBJ1-1; D remains ambiguous. Germline assignment: CDR1 SGHDT and CDR2 YYEEEE. CDR3 length: 13 amino acids. The V end was cut by 2 bases, the J end by 6 bases, with 11 bases between. DNA of the CDR3: TGTGCCAGCAGCTTAAACGGGATACCTGAAGCTTTCTTT. This codes for CASSLNGIPEAFF.

The V gene is TRBV10-2, the J gene TRBJ2-5; D not certain. The V gene lost 0 bases and the J gene lost 4 bases, with 9 bases spanning the gap. Germline loops: CDR1 WSHSY, CDR2 SAAADI. This CDR3 is 14 amino acids long. In nucleotides, the CDR3 is TGCGCCAGCAGTGAGTCCCGAGGTGCAGAGACCCAGTACTTC. Translating gives CASSESRGAETQYF.

This clone came up once. This chain connects TRBV9 to TRBJ1-1; no reliable D call. CDR1 and CDR2 (germline): SGDLS, YYNGEE. This CDR3 has 13 residues. The germline V and J ends were trimmed by 2 bases and 7 bases, with 12 bases remaining between them. CDR3 nucleotides: TGTGCCAGCAGCGTCTTCCTAGGTAGTGAAGCTTTCTTT. It specifies CASSVFLGSEAFF.

This clone has only a few counts. The CDR3 nucleotides are TGTGCCAGCAGTGACCGTCTCTATGGCTACACCTTC. It specifies CASSDRLYGYTF. This chain joins TRBV6-1 and TRBJ1-2, with D hard to call. Trimming shortened V by 3 bases and J by 4 bases, and 6 bases separated the two germline ends. The length of the CDR3 is 12 residues. Germline assignment: CDR1 MNHNS and CDR2 SASEGT.

This clone was recorded a few times. The rearrangement joins TRBV30 to TRBJ1-3; D uncertain. From germline, CDR1 is GTSNPN and CDR2 SVGIG (reference sequence). Between the trimmed V and J ends, which lost 7 bases and 4 bases, there was a span of 20 bases. The CDR3 covers 15 residues. The CDR3 DNA sequence: TGTGCCTACTTCCCTGGCGGGGTGTACGGAAACACCATATATTTT. Translation gives CAYFPGGVYGNTIYF.

V gene TRBV5-8 combines with J gene TRBJ1-4; 7 nucleotides line up with TRBD1. V was pared by 3 bases and J by 8 bases, with 10 bases of the junction left unmatched. The CDR3 extends over 15 amino acids. Germline V gives CDR1 SGHTS, CDR2 YDEGEE. The CDR3 nucleotides are TGTGCCAGCAGCTCCCGACAGGGCGTTCGGGAAAAACTGTTTTTT. It is translated as CASSSRQGVREKLFF.

This clone appeared a single time. V gene TRBV19 combines with J gene TRBJ1-4, with 8 bases aligning to TRBD1. This CDR3 spans 15 amino acids. Trimming at V came to 5 bases and at J to 4 bases, leaving 6 bases not matched to a gene. The germline V gene encodes CDR1 LNHDA and CDR2 SQIVND (reference sequence). The CDR3 protein is CASSAQQGGNEKLFF. The CDR3 DNA sequence: TGTGCCAGTAGTGCACAACAGGGGGGTAATGAAAAACTGTTTTTT. Full variable domain (missing parts from reference TRBV19 and TRBJ1-4): DGGITQSPKYLFRKEGQNVTLSCEQNLNHDAMYWYRQDPGQGLRLIYYSQIVNDFQKGDIAEGYSVSREKKESFPLTVTSAQKNPTAFYLCASSAQQGGNEKLFFGSGTQLSVL.

The CDR3 nucleotides read TGTGCCAGCAGCTTAAGCGTTGGGACATCCTACAATGAGCAGTTCTTC. Encoded protein: CASSLSVGTSYNEQFF. The chain uses TRBV7-3 and TRBJ2-1; D might be TRBD1 (6 bases). Germline V CDR1 and CDR2: SGHTA, FQGTGA. The germline V and J ends were trimmed by 1 base and 1 base, with 11 bases remaining between them. This CDR3 comprises 16 residues.

The J gene is TRBJ2-1, the V gene TRBV9; 10 bases are shared with TRBD2. Germline lookup yields CDR1 SGDLS and CDR2 YYNGEE. Trimming at V came to 1 base and at J to 8 bases, leaving 6 bases not matched to a gene. The CDR3 has 15 amino acids. CDR3 DNA sequence: TGTGCCAGCAGCGTACTAGCGGGGGTACAGGATGAGCAGTTCTTC. Translated: CASSVLAGVQDEQFF.

This clone has just a few counts. This sequence joins TRBV19 and TRBJ2-2, with D perhaps TRBD1 (6 bases). The V end was cut by 4 bases, the J end by 4 bases, with 7 bases between. The CDR3 loop spans 13 amino acids. CDR1 is LNHDA, CDR2 SQIVND, per germline (reference sequence). The CDR3 DNA reads as TGTGCCAGTAGTACAGGGGCCACCGGGGAGCTGTTTTTT. This encodes CASSTGATGELFF.

The chain couples TRBV7-9 to TRBJ1-3; unclear D gene. This CDR3 is built from 16 residues. V lost 6 bases to trimming and J lost 0 bases, with 15 bases between them. CDR1 is SEHNR, CDR2 FQNEAQ, per germline (reference sequence). This chain's CDR3 is CASSPFGLSSGNTIYF. The CDR3 DNA reads TGTGCCAGCAGTCCATTTGGCCTCTCCTCTGGAAACACCATATATTTT.

The V call is TRBV29-1, the J call TRBJ1-1; D gene ambiguous. Trimming stripped 8 bases from V and 2 bases from J, with 12 bases between. Germline CDR1 reads SQVTM; CDR2 reads ANQGSEA. CDR3 length equals 12 residues. CDR3 sequence (DNA): TGCAGCATTTCTAAAATAAACACTGAAGCTTTCTTT. Its translation is CSISKINTEAFF. The variable domain in full, completed from reference TRBV29-1 and TRBJ1-1, reads SAVISQKPSRDICQRGTSLTIQCQVDSQVTMMFWYRQQPGQSLTLIATANQGSEATYESGFVIDKFPISRPNLTFSTLTVSNMSPEDSSIYLCSISKINTEAFFGQGTRLTVV.

Regarding this clone: An end of the junction differs from the germline gene, which may be a read error. The chain has TRBV27 and TRBJ1-6; D call uncertain. Germline-derived CDR1 and CDR2 are MNHEY and SMNVEV (reference sequence). CDR3 length: 12 residues. CDR3 protein: CASSSFNSPLHF. The CDR3 nucleotides read TGTGCCAGCAGTTCCTTTAATTCACCCCTCCACTTT.

The V gene is TRBV2, the J gene TRBJ2-1, with 8 nucleotides matching TRBD1. This CDR3 has 14 residues. Germline V CDR1 and CDR2: SNHLY, FYNNEI. The J segment lost 6 bases and the V segment lost 1 base, leaving 2 bases of the junction unmatched. In DNA, the CDR3 is TGTGCCAGCAGTGAAGGGACAGGGCTCAATGAGCAGTTCTTC. Its protein product is CASSEGTGLNEQFF. Together with reference TRBV2 and TRBJ2-1, the CDR3 gives the full variable domain: EPEVTQTPSHQVTQMGQEVILRCVPISNHLYFYWYRQILGQKVEFLVSFYNNEISEKSEIFDDQFSVERPDGSNFTLKIRSTKLEDSAMYFCASSEGTGLNEQFFGPGTRLTVL.

This chain uses TRBV25-1 with TRBJ1-2, with a tentative D call TRBD1 (6 bases). Germline V gives CDR1 MGHDK, CDR2 SYGVNS. The CDR3 has 14 residues. V was clipped by 6 bases and J by 6 bases, with 17 bases between them. As DNA, the CDR3 is TGTGCCAGCAGCTATTCTGGGGGCATGGATGGCTACACCTTC. It encodes CASSYSGGMDGYTF.

This chain links TRBV19 with TRBJ1-1, with D possibly being TRBD1 (5 bases). From germline, CDR1 is LNHDA and CDR2 SQIVND (reference sequence). This CDR3 is built from 13 residues. V lost 5 bases and J lost 1, with 8 bases in between. The CDR3 sequence is CASSPGRNTEAFF. Written as DNA, the CDR3 is TGTGCCAGTAGTCCAGGGCGGAACACTGAAGCTTTCTTT.

This rearrangement joins TRBV5-8 to TRBJ1-5; D remains unclear. Trimming removed 4 bases from V and 7 bases from J, with 12 bases in between. CDR3 length: 13 amino acids. In germline, CDR1 is SGHTS, CDR2 YDEGEE. CDR3 nucleotide sequence: TGTGCCAGCAGCCAACTGTTCCGGCAGCCCCAGCATTTT. It codes for CASSQLFRQPQHF. Together with reference TRBV5-8 and TRBJ1-5, the CDR3 gives the full variable domain: EAGVTQSPTHLIKTRGQQATLRCSPISGHTSVYWYQQALGLGLQFLLWYDEGEERNRGNFPPRFSGRQFPNYSSELNVNALELEDSALYLCASSQLFRQPQHFGDGTRLSIL.

The chain joins TRBV24-1 to TRBJ2-1; unclear D gene. Trimming left V 1 base short and J 7 bases short, with 7 bases between. In germline, CDR1 is KGHDR, CDR2 SFDVKD. This CDR3 has 13 residues. In nucleotides, the CDR3 is TGTGCCACCAGTGATTTCTTAGCTAATGAGCAGTTCTTC. Protein sequence: CATSDFLANEQFF.